The 12 T cell receptor beta chains below were found in one sample sequenced in a study of vaccination effects on CD4 cells after COVID-19. The data were produced by immunoSEQ multiplex PCR, yet TCRdb's version contains in-frame clones alone and is incomplete. Of fewer than 25,000 clones in the sample, 65% to 80% were seen once. Before sequencing, viral peptide pools were used by the ViraFEST assay to expand antigen-specific CD4+ T cells. Culture proceeded for about 11 days, and CD4+ T cells were then isolated. Testing of the vaccine recipients showed negative nucleocapsid antibodies and no prior SARS-CoV-2 infection. Their antigens are not known. This material consisted of CD4+ T cells from PBMCs cultured with HCoV-NL63 spike peptides, taken before COVID-19 vaccination. The receptor source for this set is a human donor who received a COVID-19 vaccine.

A single count supports this clone. The J gene is TRBJ2-1, the V gene TRBV11-2; TRBD2 matches at 13 bases. The CDR3 length is 19 residues. Trimming at V came to 4 bases and at J to 4 bases, leaving 13 bases not matched to a gene. Germline lookup yields CDR1 SGHAT and CDR2 FQNNGV. In DNA form, the CDR3 reads TGTGCCAGCAGCTCAGACGGGACTAGCGGGGTCGGCGGATACAATGAGCAGTTCTTC. Translated: CASSSDGTSGVGGYNEQFF.

V and J are TRBV6-5 and TRBJ1-2; the match to TRBD1 covers 8 bases. CDR3 length: 13 amino acids. Per germline, CDR1 MNHEY and CDR2 SVGAGI. Trimming cost V 7 bases and J 3 bases; bases outside gene matches: 4. CDR3 DNA: TGTGCCAGCAACCTACAGGGGGACTATGGCTACACCTTC. Residues: CASNLQGDYGYTF.

The chain combines TRBV6-5 with TRBJ2-1; TRBD1 matches at 9 bases. Germline V gives CDR1 MNHEY, CDR2 SVGAGI. The J segment lost 8 bases and the V segment lost 2 bases, leaving 4 bases of the junction unmatched. The CDR3 is 14 residues long. The CDR3 DNA sequence: TGTGCCAGCAGTTACGGGACAGGGTGGGATGAGCAGTTCTTC. It yields the protein CASSYGTGWDEQFF.

This chain uses TRBV12-3 or TRBV12-4 with TRBJ2-5; D gene ambiguous. CDR3 length equals 13 residues. V lost 6 bases and J lost 5, with 13 bases in between. As DNA, the CDR3 is TGTGCCAGCAGCCCCCGGGCCGAGGAGACCCAGTACTTC. The encoded protein is CASSPRAEETQYF.

The rearrangement links TRBV7-9 to TRBJ1-1; no reliable D call. Germline lookup yields CDR1 SEHNR and CDR2 FQNEAQ (reference sequence). The CDR3 is 16 residues long. V was clipped by 1 base and J by 4 bases, with 16 bases between them. CDR3 amino acids: CASSLGGTLIATEAFF. DNA for the CDR3: TGTGCCAGCAGCTTAGGAGGAACCCTGATCGCCACTGAAGCTTTCTTT.

The J gene is TRBJ1-3, the V gene TRBV10-2, with D unresolved. The length of the CDR3 is 13 residues. Trimming cost V 4 bases and J 0 bases, with 4 bases left between them. Germline loops: CDR1 WSHSY, CDR2 SAAADI. The CDR3 sequence: CASSGSSGNTIYF. DNA of the CDR3: TGCGCCAGCAGTGGCAGCTCTGGAAACACCATATATTTT.

The V gene is TRBV9, the J gene TRBJ2-1; D gene unclear. V was cut by 4 bases and J by 8 bases, with 19 bases left in between. The CDR3 spans 15 residues. Germline lookup yields CDR1 SGDLS and CDR2 YYNGEE. CDR3 sequence (DNA): TGTGCCAGCAGCCCAGGTAGTGACCCCACCGATGAGCAGTTCTTC. The encoded protein is CASSPGSDPTDEQFF.

This clone has a single count. This rearrangement joins TRBV7-9 to TRBJ2-5; D perhaps matches TRBD1 (5 bases). The V gene's germline CDR1 is SEHNR and CDR2 FQNEAQ (reference sequence). The CDR3 is 12 residues long. The V end was cut by 2 bases, the J end by 4 bases, with 5 bases between. CDR3: CASSLRGETQYF. The CDR3 DNA follows: TGTGCCAGCAGCTTAAGGGGAGAGACCCAGTACTTC.

The chain joins TRBV10-3 to TRBJ1-1; TRBD1 agrees at 8 bases. V shed 6 bases and J 3 bases; nucleotides not matched to a gene: 15. Germline values: CDR1 ENHRY, CDR2 SYGVKD. The CDR3 has 17 amino acids. CDR3 protein: CAIRTKEVDRGYTEAFF. The CDR3 DNA reads TGTGCCATCAGAACCAAAGAAGTAGACAGGGGATACACTGAAGCTTTCTTT.

The J gene is TRBJ1-1, the V gene TRBV15; D possibly corresponds to TRBD1 (6 bases). The CDR3 consists of 14 residues. In germline, CDR1 is LNHNV, CDR2 YYDKDF (reference sequence). V was trimmed by 3 bases and J by 2 bases, leaving 10 bases between them. CDR3 residues: CATSRGTLNTEAFF. The DNA of the CDR3 is TGTGCCACCAGCAGGGGGACACTAAACACTGAAGCTTTCTTT. Variable domain in full (rest from reference TRBV15 and TRBJ1-1): DAMVIQNPRYQVTQFGKPVTLSCSQTLNHNVMYWYQQKSSQAPKLLFHYYDKDFNNEADTPDNFQSRRPNTSFCFLDIRSPGLGDTAMYLCATSRGTLNTEAFFGQGTRLTVV.

The V call is TRBV5-4, the J call TRBJ2-2; 8 bases map to TRBD2. This CDR3 has 15 amino acids. Germline V gives CDR1 SGHNT, CDR2 YYREEE (reference sequence). The ends lost 9 bases at V and 4 bases at J; junction bases unmatched: 11. The CDR3 is CATRVGGAGTGELFF. The CDR3 DNA follows: TGTGCCACCAGGGTCGGGGGGGCAGGCACCGGGGAGCTGTTTTTT.

This clone was detected only once. DNA of the CDR3: TGTGCCAGCAGCCACCGGACTAGCGGGATGTCCCCCGAGACCCAGTACTTC. Its protein is CASSHRTSGMSPETQYF. This sequence joins TRBV7-6 and TRBJ2-5; 12 bases are shared with TRBD2. Germline CDR1 and CDR2: SGHVS and FNYEAQ. Germline trimming cut 5 bases from V and 5 bases from J; bases unmatched to any gene: 12. The length of the CDR3 is 17 residues.